The present TCR beta chain was sequenced within a study of blood T cell repertoires in COVID-19. The data were produced by immunoSEQ multiplex PCR, yet TCRdb's version contains in-frame clones alone and is incomplete. The sample yields 90,000 to 150,000 clones, 71% seen once. Germline CDR1 reads MNHNY; CDR2 reads SVGAGI (reference sequence). This CDR3 comprises 13 residues. Trimming took 8 bases from V and 2 from J; bases not matched to a gene: 6. The chain recombines TRBV6-6 with TRBJ2-7; 7 bases match TRBD2. Sample: peripheral blood. The sequence came from a human donor with acute or convalescent COVID-19. The donor label of this sample is uncertain. The CDR3 reads CASRGAGAYEQYF. The CDR3 DNA reads as TGTGCCAGCCGGGGCGCGGGGGCCTACGAGCAGTACTTC.